This TCR beta chain was obtained from a study of T-cell memory formation after mild COVID-19. In the study overall: Each donor largely had its own TCR clusters. Overall study results and limits: Clones shrinking from day 15 to 85 showed even CD4/CD8 mixes; later expanders tilted CD4+.

From the 5' RACE reads, TCRdb called clonotypes with MiXCR, one entry per CDR3 protein. The sample yields over 120,000 distinct CDR3 sequences, about 19% seen once. Turning to this clonotype: Its antigen is not known.

The sequence was obtained from an adult woman who had mild COVID-19 (a few samples of this study predate the infection). Cell type and time point are not known. Specimen: PBMCs or a T cell subset sorted from them (not recorded which).

The CDR3 here is CASSLAAGGTDTQYF. As DNA, the CDR3 is TGCGCCAGCAGCTTGGCAGCGGGGGGCACAGATACGCAGTATTTT. This chain connects TRBV5-1 to TRBJ2-3, with 8 bases lining up with TRBD2. The germline V gene has CDR1 SGHRS and CDR2 YFSETQ. The CDR3 sequence is 15 residues long. Trimming removed 0 bases from V and 1 base from J; junction bases left unmatched: 1.